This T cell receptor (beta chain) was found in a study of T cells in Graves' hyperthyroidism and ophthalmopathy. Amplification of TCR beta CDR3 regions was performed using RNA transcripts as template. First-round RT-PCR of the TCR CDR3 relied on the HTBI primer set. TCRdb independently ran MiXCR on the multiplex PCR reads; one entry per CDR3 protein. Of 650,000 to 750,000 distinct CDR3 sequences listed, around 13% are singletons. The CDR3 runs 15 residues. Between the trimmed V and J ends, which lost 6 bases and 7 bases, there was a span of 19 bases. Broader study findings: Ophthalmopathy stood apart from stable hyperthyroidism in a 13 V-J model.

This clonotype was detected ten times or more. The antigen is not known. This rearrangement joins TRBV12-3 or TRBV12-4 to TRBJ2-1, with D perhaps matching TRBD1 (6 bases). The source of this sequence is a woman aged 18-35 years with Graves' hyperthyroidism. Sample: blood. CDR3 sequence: CASRRTDRPVNEQFF. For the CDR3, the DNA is TGTGCCAGCAGGCGGACAGACCGACCGGTTAATGAGCAGTTCTTC.